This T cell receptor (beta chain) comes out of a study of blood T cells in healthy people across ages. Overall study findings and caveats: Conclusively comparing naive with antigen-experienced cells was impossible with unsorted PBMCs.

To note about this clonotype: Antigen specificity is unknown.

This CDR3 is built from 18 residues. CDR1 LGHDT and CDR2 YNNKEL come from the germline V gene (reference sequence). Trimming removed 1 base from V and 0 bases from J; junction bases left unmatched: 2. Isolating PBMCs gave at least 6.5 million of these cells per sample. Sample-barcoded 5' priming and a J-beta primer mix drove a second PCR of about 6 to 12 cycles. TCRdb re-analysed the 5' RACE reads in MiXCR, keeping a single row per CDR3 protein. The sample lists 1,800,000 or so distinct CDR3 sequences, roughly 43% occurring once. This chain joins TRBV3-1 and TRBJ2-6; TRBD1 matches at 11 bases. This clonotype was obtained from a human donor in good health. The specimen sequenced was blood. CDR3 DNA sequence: TGTGCCAGCAGCCAAGTGGGGACAGGGGGCTCTGGGGCCAACGTCCTGACTTTC. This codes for CASSQVGTGGSGANVLTF.